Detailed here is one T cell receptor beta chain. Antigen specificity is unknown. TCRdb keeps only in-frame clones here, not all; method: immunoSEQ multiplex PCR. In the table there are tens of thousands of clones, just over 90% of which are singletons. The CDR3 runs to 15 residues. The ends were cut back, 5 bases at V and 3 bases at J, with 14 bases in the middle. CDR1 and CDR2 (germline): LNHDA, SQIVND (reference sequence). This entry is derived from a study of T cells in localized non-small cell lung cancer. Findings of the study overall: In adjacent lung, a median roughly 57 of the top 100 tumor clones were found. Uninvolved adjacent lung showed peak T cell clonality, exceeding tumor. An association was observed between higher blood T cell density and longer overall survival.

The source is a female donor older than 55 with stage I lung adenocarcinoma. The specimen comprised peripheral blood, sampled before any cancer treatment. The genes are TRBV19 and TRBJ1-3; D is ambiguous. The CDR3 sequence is CASSRGVLDGNTIYF. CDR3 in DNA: TGTGCCAGTAGTCGGGGAGTTTTGGATGGAAACACCATATATTTT.